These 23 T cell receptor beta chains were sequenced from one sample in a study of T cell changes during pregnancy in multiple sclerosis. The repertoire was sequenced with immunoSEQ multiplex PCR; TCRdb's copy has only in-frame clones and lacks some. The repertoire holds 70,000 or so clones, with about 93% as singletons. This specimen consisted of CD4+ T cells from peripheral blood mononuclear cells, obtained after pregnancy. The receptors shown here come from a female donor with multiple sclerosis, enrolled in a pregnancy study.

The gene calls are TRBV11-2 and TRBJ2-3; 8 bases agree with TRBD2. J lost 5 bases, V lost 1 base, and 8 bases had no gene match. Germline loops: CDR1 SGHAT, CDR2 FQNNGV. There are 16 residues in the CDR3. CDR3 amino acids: CASSLGLREVEDTQYF. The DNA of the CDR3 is TGTGCCAGCAGCTTAGGGTTGCGGGAGGTGGAAGATACGCAGTATTTT.

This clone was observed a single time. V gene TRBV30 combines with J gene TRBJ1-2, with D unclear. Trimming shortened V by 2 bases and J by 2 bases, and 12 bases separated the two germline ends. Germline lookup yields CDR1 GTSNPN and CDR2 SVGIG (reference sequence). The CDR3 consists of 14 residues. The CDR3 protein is CAWSTPGENYGYTF. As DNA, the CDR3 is TGTGCCTGGAGTACCCCCGGGGAGAACTATGGCTACACCTTC.

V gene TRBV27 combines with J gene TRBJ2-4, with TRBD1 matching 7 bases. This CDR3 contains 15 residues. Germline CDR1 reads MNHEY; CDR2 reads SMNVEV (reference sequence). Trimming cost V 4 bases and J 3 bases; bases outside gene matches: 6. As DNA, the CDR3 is TGTGCCAGCAGTTCCCGCAGGGGGTTCAAAAACATTCAGTACTTC. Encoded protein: CASSSRRGFKNIQYF.

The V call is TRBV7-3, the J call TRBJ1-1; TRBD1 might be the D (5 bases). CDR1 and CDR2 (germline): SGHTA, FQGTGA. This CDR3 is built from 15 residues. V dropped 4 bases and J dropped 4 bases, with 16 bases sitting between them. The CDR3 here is CASSWGGESSTEAFF. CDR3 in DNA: TGTGCCAGCAGCTGGGGGGGGGAGAGTAGCACTGAAGCTTTCTTT. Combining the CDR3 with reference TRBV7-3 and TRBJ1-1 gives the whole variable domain GAGVSQTPSNKVTEKGKYVELRCDPISGHTALYWYRQSLGQGPEFLIYFQGTGAADDSGLPNDRFFAVRPEGSVSTLKIQRTERGDSAVYLCASSWGGESSTEAFFGQGTRLTVV.

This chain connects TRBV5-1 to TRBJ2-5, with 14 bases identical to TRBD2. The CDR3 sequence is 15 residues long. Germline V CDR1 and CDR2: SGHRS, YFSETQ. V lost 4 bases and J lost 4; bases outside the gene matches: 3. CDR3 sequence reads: CASSPGTSGGETQYF. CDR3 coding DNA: TGCGCCAGCAGCCCGGGGACTAGCGGGGGAGAGACCCAGTACTTC.

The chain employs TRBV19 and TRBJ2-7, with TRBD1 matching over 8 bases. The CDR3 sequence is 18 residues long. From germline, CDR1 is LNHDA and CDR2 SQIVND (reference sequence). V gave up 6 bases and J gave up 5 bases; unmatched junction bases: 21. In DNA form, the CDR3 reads TGTGCCAGTAGCCCGCGAAGACAGGGGTTATTCGAGGTCCACGAGCAGTACTTC. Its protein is CASSPRRQGLFEVHEQYF.

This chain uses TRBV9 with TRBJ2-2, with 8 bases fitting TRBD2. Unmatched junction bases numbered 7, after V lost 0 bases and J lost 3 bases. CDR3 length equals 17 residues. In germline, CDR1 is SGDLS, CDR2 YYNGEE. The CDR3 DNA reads TGTGCCAGCAGCGTAGGATGGAGCGGGAGAGACACCGGGGAGCTGTTTTTT. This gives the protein CASSVGWSGRDTGELFF.

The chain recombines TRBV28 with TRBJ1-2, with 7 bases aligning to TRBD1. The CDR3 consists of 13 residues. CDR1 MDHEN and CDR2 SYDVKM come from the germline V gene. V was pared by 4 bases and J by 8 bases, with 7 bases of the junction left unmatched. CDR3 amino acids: CASSSGGPWGYTF. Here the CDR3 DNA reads TGTGCCAGCAGTTCAGGGGGACCCTGGGGCTACACCTTC.

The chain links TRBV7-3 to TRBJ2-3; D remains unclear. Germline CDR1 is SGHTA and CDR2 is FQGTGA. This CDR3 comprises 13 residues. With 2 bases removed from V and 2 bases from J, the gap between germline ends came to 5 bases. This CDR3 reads CASSLAPTDTQYF. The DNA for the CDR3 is TGTGCCAGCAGCTTAGCGCCCACAGATACGCAGTATTTT.

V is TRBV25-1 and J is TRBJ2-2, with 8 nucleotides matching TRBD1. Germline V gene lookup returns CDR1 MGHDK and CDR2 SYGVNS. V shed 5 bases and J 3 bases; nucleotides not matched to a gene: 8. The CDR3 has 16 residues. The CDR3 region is CASSQTGAVDTGELFF. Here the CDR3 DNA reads TGTGCCAGCAGTCAGACAGGGGCGGTCGACACCGGGGAGCTGTTTTTT.

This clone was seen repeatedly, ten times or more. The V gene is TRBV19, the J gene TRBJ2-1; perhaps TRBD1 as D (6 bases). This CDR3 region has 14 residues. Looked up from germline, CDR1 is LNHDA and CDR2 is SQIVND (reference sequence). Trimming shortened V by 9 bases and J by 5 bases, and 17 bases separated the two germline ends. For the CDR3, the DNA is TGTGCCAGCCCCCACAGGGTAGGGAACAATGAGCAGTTCTTC. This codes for CASPHRVGNNEQFF.

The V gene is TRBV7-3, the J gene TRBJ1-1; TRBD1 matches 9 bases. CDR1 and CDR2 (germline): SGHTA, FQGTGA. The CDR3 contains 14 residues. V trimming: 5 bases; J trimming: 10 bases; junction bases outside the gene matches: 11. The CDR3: CASSATGGAGAAFF. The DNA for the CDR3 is TGTGCCAGCAGCGCTACAGGGGGCGCAGGGGCAGCTTTCTTT.

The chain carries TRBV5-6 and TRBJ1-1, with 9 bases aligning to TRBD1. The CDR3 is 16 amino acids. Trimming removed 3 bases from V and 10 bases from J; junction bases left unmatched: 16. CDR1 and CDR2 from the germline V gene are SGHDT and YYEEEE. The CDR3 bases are TGTGCCAGCAGCTCTGCCGGGACAGGGTCCGCAGGGGGAGCTTTCTTT. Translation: CASSSAGTGSAGGAFF. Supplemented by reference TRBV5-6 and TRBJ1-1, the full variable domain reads DAGVTQSPTHLIKTRGQQVTLRCSPKSGHDTVSWYQQALGQGPQFIFQYYEEEERQRGNFPDRFSGHQFPNYSSELNVNALLLGDSALYLCASSSAGTGSAGGAFFGQGTRLTVV.

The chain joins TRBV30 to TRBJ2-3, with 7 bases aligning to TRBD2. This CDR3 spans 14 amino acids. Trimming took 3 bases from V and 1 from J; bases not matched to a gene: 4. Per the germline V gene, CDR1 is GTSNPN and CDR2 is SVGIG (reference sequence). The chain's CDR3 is CAWSGGSGTDTQYF. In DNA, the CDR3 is TGTGCCTGGAGCGGCGGGAGCGGCACAGATACGCAGTATTTT.

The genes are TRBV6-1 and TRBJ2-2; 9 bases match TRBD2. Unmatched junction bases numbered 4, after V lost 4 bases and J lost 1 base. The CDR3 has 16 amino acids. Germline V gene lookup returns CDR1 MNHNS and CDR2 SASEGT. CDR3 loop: CASSALAGLNTGELFF. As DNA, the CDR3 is TGTGCCAGCAGTGCCCTAGCGGGACTGAACACCGGGGAGCTGTTTTTT.

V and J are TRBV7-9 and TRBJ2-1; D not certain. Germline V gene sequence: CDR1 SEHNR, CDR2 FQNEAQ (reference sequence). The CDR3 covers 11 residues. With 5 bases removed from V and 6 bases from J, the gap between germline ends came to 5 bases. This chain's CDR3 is CASSPFNEQFF. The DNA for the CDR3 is TGTGCCAGCAGCCCCTTCAATGAGCAGTTCTTC.

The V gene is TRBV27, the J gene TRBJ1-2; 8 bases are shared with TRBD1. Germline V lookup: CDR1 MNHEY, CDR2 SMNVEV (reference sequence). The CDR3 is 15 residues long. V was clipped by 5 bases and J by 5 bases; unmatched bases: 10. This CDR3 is CASSPLGQDWYGYTF. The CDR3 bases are TGTGCCAGCAGTCCTTTGGGACAGGATTGGTATGGCTACACCTTC.

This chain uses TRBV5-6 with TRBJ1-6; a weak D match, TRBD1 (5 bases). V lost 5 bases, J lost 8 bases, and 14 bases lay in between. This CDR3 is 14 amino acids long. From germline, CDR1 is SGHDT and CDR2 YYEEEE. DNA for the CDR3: TGTGCCAGCAGATCGGACATTCTGCATTCACCCCTCCACTTT. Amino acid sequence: CASRSDILHSPLHF.

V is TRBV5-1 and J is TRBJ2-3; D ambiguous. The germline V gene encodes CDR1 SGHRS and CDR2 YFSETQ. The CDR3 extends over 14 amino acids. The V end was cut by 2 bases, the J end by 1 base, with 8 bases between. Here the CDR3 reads CASSLFTGTDTQYF. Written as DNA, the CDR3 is TGCGCCAGCAGCTTATTCACGGGCACAGATACGCAGTATTTT.

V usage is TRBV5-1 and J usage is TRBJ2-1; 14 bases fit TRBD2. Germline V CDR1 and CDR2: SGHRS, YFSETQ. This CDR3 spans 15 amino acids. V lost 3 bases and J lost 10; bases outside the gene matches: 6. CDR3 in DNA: TGCGCCAGCAGCTCCGGGACTAGCGGGGGACGGGAGCAGTTCTTC. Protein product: CASSSGTSGGREQFF.

In DNA form, the CDR3 reads TGTGCCTGGAGTACAGGGGGCGTTGAGCAGTTCTTC. The encoded protein is CAWSTGGVEQFF. The V and J genes are TRBV30 and TRBJ2-1; TRBD1 matches 9 bases. The V segment lost 2 bases and the J segment 9 bases; nucleotides outside the gene matches: 2. CDR1 and CDR2 from the germline V gene are GTSNPN and SVGIG (reference sequence). The CDR3 has 12 amino acids.

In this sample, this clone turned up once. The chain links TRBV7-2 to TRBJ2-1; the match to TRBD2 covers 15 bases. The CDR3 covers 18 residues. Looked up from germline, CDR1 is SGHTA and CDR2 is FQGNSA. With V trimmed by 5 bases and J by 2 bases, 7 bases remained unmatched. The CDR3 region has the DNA TGTGCCAGCAGCGTGGGACTAGCGGGGGGTAGTACCTACAATGAGCAGTTCTTC. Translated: CASSVGLAGGSTYNEQFF.

CDR3 DNA sequence: TGTGCCAGCAGCTTAGGACTGATTGATAATTCACCCCTCCACTTT. Amino acids: CASSLGLIDNSPLHF. The rearrangement joins TRBV7-9 to TRBJ1-6; D unresolved. CDR1 is SEHNR and CDR2 is FQNEAQ in the germline V gene (reference sequence). The CDR3 consists of 15 residues. V lost 1 base and J 5 bases, leaving 9 bases between the germline ends.